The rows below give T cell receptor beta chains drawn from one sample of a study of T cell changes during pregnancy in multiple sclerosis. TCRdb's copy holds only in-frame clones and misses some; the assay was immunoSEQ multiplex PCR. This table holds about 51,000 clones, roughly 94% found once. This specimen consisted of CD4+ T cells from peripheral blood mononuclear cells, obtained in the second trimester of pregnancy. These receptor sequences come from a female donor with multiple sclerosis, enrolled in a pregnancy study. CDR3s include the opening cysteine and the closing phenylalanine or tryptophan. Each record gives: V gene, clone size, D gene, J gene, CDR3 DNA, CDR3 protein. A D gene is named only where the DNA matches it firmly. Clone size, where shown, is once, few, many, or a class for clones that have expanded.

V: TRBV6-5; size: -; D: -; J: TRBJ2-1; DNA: TGTGCCAGTATGGGGCGGAGCTCCTACAATGAGCAGTTCTTC; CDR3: CASMGRSSYNEQFF
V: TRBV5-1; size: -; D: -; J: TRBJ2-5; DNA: TGCGCCAGCAGCCCCCTCGCAACAGGGGAGACCCAGTACTTC; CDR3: CASSPLATGETQYF
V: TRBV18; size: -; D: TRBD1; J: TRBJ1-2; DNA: TGTGCCAGCTCACCAGATACAGGGGGTAGTGGCTACACCTTC; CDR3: CASSPDTGGSGYTF
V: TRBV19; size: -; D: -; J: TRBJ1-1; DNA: TGTGCCAGTACTTTAATCAGTGGGAACACTGAAGCTTTCTTT; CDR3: CASTLISGNTEAFF
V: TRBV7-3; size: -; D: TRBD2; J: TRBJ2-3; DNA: TGTGCCAGCGCTAGCGGGGGGGCTAGAGATACGCAGTATTTT; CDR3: CASASGGARDTQYF
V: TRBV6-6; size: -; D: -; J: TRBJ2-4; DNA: TGTGCCACGTTAAAGCACATTCAGTACTTC; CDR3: CATLKHIQYF
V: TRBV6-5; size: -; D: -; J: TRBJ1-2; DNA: TGTGCCAGCAGTTACTCGAGGGCAGGGGACTATGGCTACACCTTC; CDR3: CASSYSRAGDYGYTF
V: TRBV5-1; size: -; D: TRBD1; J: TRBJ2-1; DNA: TGCGCCAGCAGCTTGGGGGGACAGGGGGCGATCAATGAGCAGTTCTTC; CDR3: CASSLGGQGAINEQFF
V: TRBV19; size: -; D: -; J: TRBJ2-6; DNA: TGTGCCAGTAGTATGCGAGAGGGTGCTGGGGCCAACGTCCTGACTTTC; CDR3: CASSMREGAGANVLTF
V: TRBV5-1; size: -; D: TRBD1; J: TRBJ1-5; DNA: TGCGCCAGCAGCTTGGACAGGGGAGGCAATCAGCCCCAGCATTTT; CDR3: CASSLDRGGNQPQHF
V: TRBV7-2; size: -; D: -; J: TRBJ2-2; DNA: TGTGCCAGCAGCCTCCGCGGGGTCCACACCGGGGAGCTGTTTTTT; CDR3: CASSLRGVHTGELFF
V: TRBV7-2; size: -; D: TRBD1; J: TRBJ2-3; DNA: TGTGCCAGCAGCCACACACAGGGGGCGGGCACAGATACGCAGTATTTT; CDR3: CASSHTQGAGTDTQYF
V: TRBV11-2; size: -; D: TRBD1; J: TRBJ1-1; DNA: TGTGCCAGCAGCCCCTCGGACAGGGCTTTCACTGAAGCTTTCTTT; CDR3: CASSPSDRAFTEAFF
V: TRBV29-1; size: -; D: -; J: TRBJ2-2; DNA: TGCAGCGCCCGTTCACGGGCGAACACCGGGGAGCTGTTTTTT; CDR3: CSARSRANTGELFF
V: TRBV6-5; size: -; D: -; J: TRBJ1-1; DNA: TGTGCCAGCCGGCGGCTATTGAACACTGAAGCTTTCTTT; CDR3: CASRRLLNTEAFF
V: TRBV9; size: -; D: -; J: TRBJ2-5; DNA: TGTGCCAGCAGCTTCGCACTAGCCGGGATGGGCGGAAAGGAAGAGACCCAGTACTTC; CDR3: CASSFALAGMGGKEETQYF
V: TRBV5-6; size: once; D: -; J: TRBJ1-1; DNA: TGTGCCAGCAGCTTGGTTGGAGGGAGCACTGAAGCTTTCTTT; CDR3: CASSLVGGSTEAFF
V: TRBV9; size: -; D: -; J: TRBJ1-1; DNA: TGTGCCAGCAGCGTAGTGGTAGGGACAAAGAACACTGAAGCTTTCTTT; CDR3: CASSVVVGTKNTEAFF
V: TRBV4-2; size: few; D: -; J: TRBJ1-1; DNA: TGTGCCAGCAGCCAAGATGTTCGCAGGGCGGGAGCTGAAGCTTTCTTT; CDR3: CASSQDVRRAGAEAFF
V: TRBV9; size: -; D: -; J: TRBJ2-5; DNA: TGTGCCAGCAGCTCTGCTAGCGAAGAGACCCAGTACTTC; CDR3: CASSSASEETQYF
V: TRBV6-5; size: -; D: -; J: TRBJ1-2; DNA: TGTGCCAGCAGTAAGAGCCCCGGTTTTGGCTACACCTTC; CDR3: CASSKSPGFGYTF
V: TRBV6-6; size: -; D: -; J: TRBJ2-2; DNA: TGTGCCAGCAGCTCCCCAGGGGGGCTCACCGGGGAGCTGTTTTTT; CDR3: CASSSPGGLTGELFF
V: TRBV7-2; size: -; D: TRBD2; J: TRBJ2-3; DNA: TGTGCCAGTGGCCCTAGCGGGAGCACAGATACGCAGTATTTT; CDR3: CASGPSGSTDTQYF
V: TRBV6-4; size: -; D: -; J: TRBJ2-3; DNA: TGTGCCAGCAGTGATCGGGGGGCGAGCACAGATACGCAGTATTTT; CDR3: CASSDRGASTDTQYF
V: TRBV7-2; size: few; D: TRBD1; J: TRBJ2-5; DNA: TGTGCCAGCAGCCCCCGAGGGGGCCTAGAGACCCAGTACTTC; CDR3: CASSPRGGLETQYF
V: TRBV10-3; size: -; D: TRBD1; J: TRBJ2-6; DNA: TGTGCCATCGGGGGAAGGGGGCTGAGGAGCGGGGCCAACGTCCTGACTTTC; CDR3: CAIGGRGLRSGANVLTF